These 21 T cell receptor beta chains were all obtained from the same sample, sequenced in a study of blood T cell repertoires in COVID-19. Clones were sequenced by immunoSEQ multiplex PCR, and TCRdb holds only the in-frame ones, with some missing. The table includes 80,000 to 95,000 clones, roughly 79% detected once. Sequenced: peripheral blood. The receptors stem from a woman older than 75 with acute or convalescent COVID-19.

The chain recombines TRBV12-3 or TRBV12-4 with TRBJ1-1; D is perhaps TRBD1 (5 bases). The V and J ends lost 10 bases and 1 base respectively, with 10 bases between them. This CDR3 is built from 12 residues. In DNA, the CDR3 is TGTGCCACTCGACAGAGGAACACTGAAGCTTTCTTT. Its translation: CATRQRNTEAFF.

The gene calls are TRBV19 and TRBJ1-1, with 7 positions matching TRBD1. CDR3 length equals 14 residues. The germline gives CDR1 LNHDA, CDR2 SQIVND (reference sequence). With 3 bases clipped from V and 4 bases from J, the junction kept 5 bases outside the gene matches. CDR3 nucleotides: TGTGCCAGTAGTATGAGACAGGGAACCACTGAAGCTTTCTTT. Translating gives CASSMRQGTTEAFF.

The V call is TRBV28, the J call TRBJ1-1; D might be TRBD1 (5 bases). CDR3 length equals 14 residues. V dropped 2 bases and J dropped 4 bases, with 11 bases sitting between them. The germline V gene encodes CDR1 MDHEN and CDR2 SYDVKM. The CDR3 nucleotides read TGTGCCAGCAGTTTAGGGGCTTGGGGCACTGAAGCTTTCTTT. The encoded protein is CASSLGAWGTEAFF.

The chain combines TRBV7-9 with TRBJ1-1; TRBD1 agrees at 8 bases. With V trimmed by 6 bases and J by 1 base, 7 bases remained unmatched. In germline, CDR1 is SEHNR, CDR2 FQNEAQ (reference sequence). This CDR3 has 15 residues. CDR3 DNA: TGTGCCAGCAGTCCCGCGCAGGGGGCGAACACTGAAGCTTTCTTT. Protein product: CASSPAQGANTEAFF.

The CDR3 region is CASSLQGGGNQPQHF. The CDR3 bases are TGCGCCAGCAGCTTACAGGGAGGGGGCAATCAGCCCCAGCATTTT. The chain couples TRBV5-1 to TRBJ1-5; D might be TRBD1 (6 bases). Germline V CDR1 and CDR2: SGHRS, YFSETQ. There are 15 residues in the CDR3. V was pared by 2 bases and J by 2 bases, with 11 bases between.

The rearrangement joins TRBV12-3 or TRBV12-4 to TRBJ2-1; D gene ambiguous. The CDR3 loop spans 13 amino acids. V was pared by 6 bases and J by 4 bases, with 10 bases between. This CDR3 is CASRAQEYNEQFF. CDR3 nucleotides: TGTGCCAGCAGAGCCCAAGAGTACAATGAGCAGTTCTTC.

The chain is built from TRBV30 and TRBJ2-3; 8 positions agree with TRBD1. V shed 2 bases, J shed 4 bases, and the junction held 8 bases outside the gene matches. The CDR3 spans 15 residues. Looked up from germline, CDR1 is GTSNPN and CDR2 is SVGIG (reference sequence). The CDR3 DNA follows: TGTGCCTGGAGTCTCAGGGGGCGCCTGCCAGATACGCAGTATTTT. This codes for CAWSLRGRLPDTQYF. Variable domain in full (rest from reference TRBV30 and TRBJ2-3): SQTIHQWPATLVQPVGSPLSLECTVEGTSNPNLYWYRQAAGRGLQLLFYSVGIGQISSEVPQNLSASRPQDRQFILSSKKLLLSDSGFYLCAWSLRGRLPDTQYFGPGTRLTVL.

The V call is TRBV19, the J call TRBJ2-7, with 8 nucleotides matching TRBD1. V lost 5 bases, J lost 0 bases, and 3 bases stayed unmatched. Germline values: CDR1 LNHDA, CDR2 SQIVND (reference sequence). The length of the CDR3 is 14 residues. CDR3 sequence: CASSGQGASYEQYF. In nucleotides, the CDR3 is TGTGCCAGTAGTGGCCAGGGGGCCTCCTACGAGCAGTACTTC.

The V and J genes are TRBV5-4 and TRBJ2-2; 8 nucleotides line up with TRBD2. The CDR3 totals 15 residues. Germline CDR1 reads SGHNT; CDR2 reads YYREEE (reference sequence). V dropped 4 bases and J dropped 6; count of bases not matched to a gene: 8. CDR3 in amino acids: CASSPPSGSAGELFF. The CDR3 DNA follows: TGTGCCAGCAGCCCACCCAGCGGGAGTGCCGGGGAGCTGTTTTTT. The complete variable domain, with remaining parts taken from reference TRBV5-4 and TRBJ2-2, reads ETGVTQSPTHLIKTRGQQVTLRCSSQSGHNTVSWYQQALGQGPQFIFQYYREEENGRGNFPPRFSGLQFPNYSSELNVNALELDDSALYLCASSPPSGSAGELFFGEGSRLTVL.

This clone was recorded a few times. One end of the junction varies from germline; a read error may be responsible. The rearrangement links TRBV19 to TRBJ1-5; D perhaps matches TRBD1 (5 bases). The germline gives CDR1 LNHDA, CDR2 SQIVND (reference sequence). The CDR3 spans 14 residues. CDR3 in amino acids: CAGRGLRNDQPQHF. In nucleotides, the CDR3 is TGTGCCGGTAGGGGCCTAAGGAACGATCAGCCCCAGCATTTT.

For this clone: This sample also contains other DNA sequences that code for the same CDR3. V and J are TRBV27 and TRBJ1-4; D possibly corresponds to TRBD1 (6 bases). From germline, CDR1 is MNHEY and CDR2 SMNVEV (reference sequence). The CDR3 is 13 residues long. Between the trimmed V and J ends, which lost 5 bases and 5 bases, there was a span of 9 bases. The CDR3: CASSRTGNEKLFF. The CDR3 nucleotides are TGTGCCAGCAGTAGAACAGGGAATGAAAAACTGTTTTTT.

J is TRBJ1-1 and V is TRBV7-8, with 8 bases aligning to TRBD1. Germline lookup yields CDR1 SGHVS and CDR2 FQNEAQ. The CDR3 totals 13 residues. The J segment lost 5 bases and the V segment lost 5 bases, leaving 4 bases of the junction unmatched. In DNA form, the CDR3 reads TGTGCCAGCAGCCGACAGGGGTTGACTGAAGCTTTCTTT. It encodes CASSRQGLTEAFF.

The chain couples TRBV4-3 to TRBJ2-7, with 11 nucleotides matching TRBD2. The CDR3 is 18 amino acids. From germline, CDR1 is LGHNA and CDR2 YSLEER. V lost 0 bases, J lost 4 bases, and 11 bases stayed unmatched. The CDR3 coding sequence is TGCGCCAGCAGCCAAGATGTTAGCGGGGGGGACATCGGATACGAGCAGTACTTC. It translates to CASSQDVSGGDIGYEQYF.

V usage is TRBV20-1 and J usage is TRBJ2-5; D perhaps matches TRBD2 (6 bases). The V end lost 6 bases, the J end lost 5 bases, and 10 bases lay between the germline ends. CDR3 size: 11 residues. Germline lookup yields CDR1 DFQATT and CDR2 SNEGSKA (reference sequence). CDR3 loop: CSALAVETQYF. As DNA, the CDR3 is TGCAGTGCGTTAGCGGTGGAGACCCAGTACTTC.

This chain links TRBV18 with TRBJ2-1, with D perhaps matching TRBD2 (5 bases). The V gene's germline CDR1 is KGHSH and CDR2 LQKENI. The CDR3 length is 14 residues. V lost 3 bases to trimming and J lost 7 bases, with 13 bases between them. The CDR3 DNA follows: TGTGCCAGCTCACCGGGAGCCGGACCTAATGAGCAGTTCTTC. Translated: CASSPGAGPNEQFF.

CDR3 in amino acids: CASSLELLNTDTQYF. CDR3 in DNA: TGTGCCAGCAGCTTGGAGTTACTGAACACAGATACGCAGTATTTT. This chain connects TRBV5-4 to TRBJ2-3; D gene ambiguous. CDR1 SGHNT and CDR2 YYREEE come from the germline V gene (reference sequence). CDR3 length: 15 residues. Trimming took off 0 bases at V and 2 bases at J, with 10 bases between the two ends.

V and J are TRBV7-2 and TRBJ2-5, with 7 bases fitting TRBD2. Germline V CDR1 and CDR2: SGHTA, FQGNSA. The trim removed 1 base at V and 2 bases at J, leaving 4 bases unmatched. The CDR3 spans 15 residues. CDR3 nucleotides: TGTGCCAGCAGCTTAGTTACGGGGGGACAAGAGACCCAGTACTTC. As protein: CASSLVTGGQETQYF.

This chain joins TRBV2 and TRBJ1-1, with a possible D match to TRBD1 (5 bases). Germline V gene lookup returns CDR1 SNHLY and CDR2 FYNNEI. V was clipped by 4 bases and J by 8 bases, with 11 bases between them. This CDR3 region has 12 residues. The CDR3 reads CASSGQGIEAFF. The DNA of the CDR3 is TGTGCCAGCAGTGGTCAGGGTATCGAAGCTTTCTTT.

The chain has TRBV6-2 or TRBV6-3 and TRBJ1-2; a possible D gene is TRBD1 (5 bases). The germline V gene encodes CDR1 MNHEY and CDR2 SVGEGT. The CDR3 is made up of 13 amino acids. The V and J ends lost 1 base and 2 bases respectively, with 5 bases between them. This CDR3 reads CASSYYRNYGYTF. The DNA for the CDR3 is TGTGCCAGCAGTTACTACAGGAACTATGGCTACACCTTC.

The rearrangement joins TRBV28 to TRBJ2-7; 8 bases line up with TRBD1. Germline CDR1 reads MDHEN; CDR2 reads SYDVKM. V lost 5 bases, J lost 4 bases, and 7 bases stayed unmatched. The CDR3 loop spans 14 amino acids. CDR3 amino acids: CASSGQGAYYEQYF. The CDR3 DNA sequence: TGTGCCAGCAGTGGACAGGGTGCCTATTACGAGCAGTACTTC.

This chain uses TRBV21-1 with TRBJ1-2. TRBV21-1 is a listed pseudogene. The CDR3 sequence is 12 residues long. The CDR3 loop reads CASSKVGGGYTF. As DNA, the CDR3 is TGTGCCAGCAGCAAAGTGGGGGGTGGCTACACCTTC.